The 29 T cell receptor beta chains listed next were all sequenced from one sample in a study of control samples from healthy donors and cancer patients. Sequencing was performed with immunoSEQ multiplex PCR; in TCRdb, only in-frame clones are kept and a portion is missing. The sample yields about 130,000 clones, under 95% seen once. Sequencing was performed on PBMCs. The receptors come from a man between 45 and 60 years old with head and neck cancer.

The genes are TRBV21-1 and TRBJ2-7; the table's D call of TRBD2 was not tested on the DNA. TRBV21-1 is recorded as a pseudogene. The CDR3 extends over 19 amino acids. The CDR3 reads CASSKAIWLWTRGLYEQYF. The CDR3 region has the DNA TGTGCCAGCAGCAAAGCCATCTGGCTTTGGACTAGAGGACTCTACGAGCAGTACTTC.

The chain uses TRBV6-5 and TRBJ1-2; a weak D match, TRBD1 (5 bases). Looked up from germline, CDR1 is MNHEY and CDR2 is SVGAGI. The CDR3 runs 13 residues. V shed 6 bases and J shed 2 bases, with 10 bases lying between them. For the CDR3, the DNA is TGTGCCAGCAGCCCGGGACGGAACTATGGCTACACCTTC. Translated, it gives CASSPGRNYGYTF.

A few counts support this clone. The chain uses TRBV7-3 and TRBJ1-1; 8 bases agree with TRBD1. With 6 bases clipped from V and 1 base from J, the junction kept 10 bases outside the gene matches. The CDR3 has 16 residues. Germline values: CDR1 SGHTA, CDR2 FQGTGA. The CDR3 spells CASRPDRGSKNTEAFF. The CDR3 DNA is TGTGCCAGCAGACCAGACAGGGGATCTAAGAACACTGAAGCTTTCTTT.

The chain joins TRBV7-3 to TRBJ2-5, with no clear D. The CDR3 sequence is 12 residues long. The ends were cut back, 7 bases at V and 2 bases at J, with 8 bases in the middle. CDR1 is SGHTA and CDR2 is FQGTGA in the germline V gene. As DNA, the CDR3 is TGTGCCAGCACCGCCATACAAGAGACCCAGTACTTC. The encoded protein is CASTAIQETQYF.

This rearrangement joins TRBV20-1 to TRBJ1-1, with D uncertain. V lost 3 bases and J lost 5, with 16 bases in between. This CDR3 is built from 14 residues. Germline V lookup: CDR1 DFQATT, CDR2 SNEGSKA (reference sequence). As DNA, the CDR3 is TGCAGTGCTAGTCTTGGTCCGACCAATACTGAAGCTTTCTTT. Translated: CSASLGPTNTEAFF.

The table lists this clone with a count of one. CDR3 coding DNA: TGTGCCTGGAGTGTCGGCTCTGGAAACACCATATATTTT. This codes for CAWSVGSGNTIYF. The gene calls are TRBV30 and TRBJ1-3; D is unclear. The CDR3 consists of 13 residues. Trimming removed 0 bases at V and 0 bases at J, with 3 bases between. Germline V gene lookup returns CDR1 GTSNPN and CDR2 SVGIG (reference sequence).

V usage is TRBV7-6 and J usage is TRBJ1-1, with D perhaps TRBD1 (6 bases). CDR3 length: 15 residues. Trimming removed 1 base from V and 5 bases from J, with 14 bases in between. Germline V gene sequence: CDR1 SGHVS, CDR2 FNYEAQ. The DNA for the CDR3 is TGTGCCAGCAGCTTAGAAACAGGGAGAAGGACTGAAGCTTTCTTT. Translating gives CASSLETGRRTEAFF.

V is TRBV5-6 and J is TRBJ1-5; no reliable D call. Trimming removed 0 bases from V and 0 bases from J, with 10 bases in between. Germline CDR1 and CDR2: SGHDT and YYEEEE. The CDR3 extends over 16 amino acids. The CDR3 is CASSLGGLPSNQPQHF. In DNA form, the CDR3 reads TGTGCCAGCAGCTTGGGTGGGCTCCCTAGCAATCAGCCCCAGCATTTT.

The rearrangement joins TRBV4-1 to TRBJ1-6, with a possible D match to TRBD1 (5 bases). The ends were cut back, 3 bases at V and 7 bases at J, with 19 bases in the middle. Germline V gene lookup returns CDR1 MGHRA and CDR2 YSYEKL. The CDR3 is 17 residues long. The CDR3 spells CASSHQPPRGNNSPLHF. The CDR3 DNA sequence: TGCGCCAGCAGCCATCAACCACCCCGGGGGAACAATTCACCCCTCCACTTT.

This clone was counted between two and nine times. The chain carries TRBV9 and TRBJ1-1; D remains ambiguous. The CDR3 has 12 residues. The germline V gene has CDR1 SGDLS and CDR2 YYNGEE. V was pared by 4 bases and J by 5 bases, with 9 bases between. CDR3 region: CASSPGDTEAFF. CDR3 DNA sequence: TGTGCCAGCAGCCCCGGGGATACTGAAGCTTTCTTT.

The count of this clone is one. This chain joins TRBV5-5 and TRBJ2-7, with D maybe TRBD2 (5 bases). The V gene's germline CDR1 is SGHKS and CDR2 YYEKEE (reference sequence). Trimming removed 4 bases from V and 0 bases from J, with 14 bases in between. There are 15 residues in the CDR3. Here the CDR3 reads CASSVTGSRSYEQYF. The CDR3 DNA reads as TGTGCCAGCAGCGTGACGGGGAGCCGCTCCTACGAGCAGTACTTC.

This chain joins TRBV5-4 and TRBJ2-1, with 11 positions matching TRBD2. Germline values: CDR1 SGHNT, CDR2 YYREEE (reference sequence). The CDR3 runs 19 residues. With V trimmed by 0 bases and J by 3 bases, 11 bases remained unmatched. DNA for the CDR3: TGTGCCAGCAGCTTGGGGCCGGGTAGCGGGGGGGCCCGCTACAATGAGCAGTTCTTC. Protein product: CASSLGPGSGGARYNEQFF.

The chain employs TRBV15 and TRBJ2-2; D is undetermined. CDR1 and CDR2 from the germline V gene are LNHNV and YYDKDF (reference sequence). The germline V and J ends were trimmed by 3 bases and 0 bases, with 8 bases remaining between them. The CDR3 is 15 residues long. The CDR3 loop is CATSSRGANTGELFF. CDR3 sequence (DNA): TGTGCCACCAGCAGCAGAGGCGCGAACACCGGGGAGCTGTTTTTT.

The chain couples TRBV4-3 to TRBJ2-5; D not certain. The CDR3 runs to 15 residues. Germline-derived CDR1 and CDR2 are LGHNA and YSLEER. V gave up 5 bases and J gave up 2 bases, with 15 bases separating them. CDR3 DNA sequence: TGCGCCAGCAGCTCGTTTTTAGGCCTACAAGAGACCCAGTACTTC. This encodes CASSSFLGLQETQYF.

On this clone: The sample has other DNA sequences that encode this CDR3 too. The chain uses TRBV5-1 and TRBJ1-1; D not certain. V shed 0 bases and J shed 1 base, with 7 bases lying between them. This CDR3 is built from 14 residues. Germline V gives CDR1 SGHRS, CDR2 YFSETQ. CDR3 in DNA: TGCGCCAGCAGCTTGGGGTTACCGAACACTGAAGCTTTCTTT. Amino acids: CASSLGLPNTEAFF.

This clone came up once. The chain is built from TRBV5-6 and TRBJ1-1, with 9 bases matching TRBD1. V was clipped by 4 bases and J by 1 base; unmatched bases: 5. In germline, CDR1 is SGHDT, CDR2 YYEEEE. This CDR3 is built from 15 residues. The CDR3, as DNA: TGTGCCAGCAGCCGGGACAGGGTACCGAACACTGAAGCTTTCTTT. Translating it yields CASSRDRVPNTEAFF. The entire variable domain, with the rest obtained from reference TRBV5-6 and TRBJ1-1, is as follows: DAGVTQSPTHLIKTRGQQVTLRCSPKSGHDTVSWYQQALGQGPQFIFQYYEEEERQRGNFPDRFSGHQFPNYSSELNVNALLLGDSALYLCASSRDRVPNTEAFFGQGTRLTVV.

The chain carries TRBV7-9 and TRBJ2-3; tentative D call: TRBD2 (5 bases). The CDR3 contains 16 residues. V was clipped by 4 bases and J by 0 bases, with 14 bases between them. In germline, CDR1 is SEHNR, CDR2 FQNEAQ (reference sequence). The CDR3 protein is CASSSSERLSTDTQYF. CDR3 coding DNA: TGTGCCAGCAGCTCCTCTGAGCGGCTAAGCACAGATACGCAGTATTTT.

This chain connects TRBV4-2 to TRBJ2-1, with D uncertain. V gave up 0 bases and J gave up 1 base, with 7 bases separating them. The CDR3 loop spans 15 amino acids. The germline CDR1 and CDR2 sequences are LGHNA and YNFKEQ. This chain's CDR3 is CASSQDDGSYNEQFF. The DNA of the CDR3 is TGTGCCAGCAGCCAAGATGACGGGTCCTACAATGAGCAGTTCTTC.

V and J are TRBV6-2 or TRBV6-3 and TRBJ2-7; D call uncertain. The germline CDR1 and CDR2 sequences are MNHEY and SVGEGT. The V gene lost 2 bases and the J gene lost 0 bases, with 8 bases spanning the gap. The CDR3 is 14 amino acids. DNA of the CDR3: TGTGCCAGCAGTTACATGAGGCTCTCCTACGAGCAGTACTTC. Protein product: CASSYMRLSYEQYF.

The table lists this clone with a count of one. This chain uses TRBV2 with TRBJ2-7; 10 positions match TRBD2. This CDR3 has 17 amino acids. With 0 bases clipped from V and 2 bases from J, the junction kept 7 bases outside the gene matches. Germline V lookup: CDR1 SNHLY, CDR2 FYNNEI. The DNA of the CDR3 is TGTGCCAGCAGTGAAGCGAACATAGCGGGGGGCCCCTACGAGCAGTACTTC. Translation gives CASSEANIAGGPYEQYF.

The chain carries TRBV29-1 and TRBJ1-4, with D perhaps TRBD1 (6 bases). CDR1 and CDR2 (germline): SQVTM, ANQGSEA. This CDR3 has 14 residues. V was pared by 6 bases and J by 4 bases, with 15 bases between. CDR3 region: CSVGTGNLNEKLFF. The DNA of the CDR3 is TGCAGCGTGGGAACAGGGAACCTTAATGAAAAACTGTTTTTT.

The CDR3 sequence is CASSVGGIGLAGVNTGELFF. CDR3 nucleotides: TGTGCCAGCAGCGTAGGGGGTATTGGGCTAGCGGGAGTGAACACCGGGGAGCTGTTTTTT. The rearrangement uses TRBV9 and TRBJ2-2; 10 positions agree with TRBD2. Germline V gene lookup returns CDR1 SGDLS and CDR2 YYNGEE. The CDR3 contains 20 residues. The V and J ends lost 0 bases and 1 base, in that order; junction bases with no gene match: 12.

DNA of the CDR3: TGTGCCAGCAGACCGCGCGGGGGGCCCGGCACCGGGGAGCTGTTTTTT. Residues: CASRPRGGPGTGELFF. The chain employs TRBV4-2 and TRBJ2-2, with 8 bases fitting TRBD2. There are 16 residues in the CDR3. The J segment lost 4 bases and the V segment lost 6 bases, leaving 10 bases of the junction unmatched. The germline V gene encodes CDR1 LGHNA and CDR2 YNFKEQ.

This chain uses TRBV7-8 with TRBJ2-2; D gene uncertain. The ends were cut back, 3 bases at V and 0 bases at J, with 8 bases in the middle. This CDR3 is built from 15 residues. Germline CDR1 SGHVS, CDR2 FQNEAQ. CDR3: CASSFLETNTGELFF. Here the CDR3 DNA reads TGTGCCAGCAGCTTCTTGGAGACGAACACCGGGGAGCTGTTTTTT.

V gene TRBV19 combines with J gene TRBJ1-5; no clear D. Per germline, CDR1 LNHDA and CDR2 SQIVND (reference sequence). This CDR3 has 16 amino acids. With 5 bases removed from V and 6 bases from J, the gap between germline ends came to 20 bases. CDR3 region: CASSLWTAQAAQPQHF. DNA for the CDR3: TGTGCCAGTAGTCTCTGGACCGCGCAGGCTGCTCAGCCCCAGCATTTT.

This clone was found once. V usage is TRBV5-6 and J usage is TRBJ1-2, with D hard to call. Germline CDR1 SGHDT, CDR2 YYEEEE. The CDR3 is 13 residues long. V lost 2 bases to trimming and J lost 4 bases, with 9 bases between them. DNA for the CDR3: TGTGCCAGCAGCTTTATGAGTAGCTATGGCTACACCTTC. This gives the protein CASSFMSSYGYTF.

The genes are TRBV24-1 and TRBJ1-3; D is perhaps TRBD1 (5 bases). The CDR3 sequence is 12 residues long. Germline V gene lookup returns CDR1 KGHDR and CDR2 SFDVKD. Trimming removed 3 bases at V and 9 bases at J, with 8 bases between. CDR3 region: CATSDHQGTIYF. The CDR3, as DNA: TGTGCCACCAGTGATCACCAGGGCACCATATATTTT.

This clone turned up a few times. The chain has TRBV6-5 and TRBJ1-5; D is perhaps TRBD1 (5 bases). The ends were cut back, 8 bases at V and 6 bases at J, with 17 bases in the middle. Germline lookup yields CDR1 MNHEY and CDR2 SVGAGI. This CDR3 is 14 amino acids long. The CDR3 nucleotides read TGTGCCAGCTCGGGGGGAGGGAGGAGTCAGCCCCAGCATTTT. Protein sequence: CASSGGGRSQPQHF.

The chain carries TRBV7-8 and TRBJ2-3; TRBD2 aligns across 11 bases. Germline values: CDR1 SGHVS, CDR2 FQNEAQ. Germline trimming cut 5 bases from V and 3 bases from J; bases unmatched to any gene: 4. CDR3 length: 15 amino acids. This chain's CDR3 is CASSLRLAGTDTQYF. CDR3 bases: TGTGCCAGCAGCCTGAGACTAGCGGGGACAGATACGCAGTATTTT.